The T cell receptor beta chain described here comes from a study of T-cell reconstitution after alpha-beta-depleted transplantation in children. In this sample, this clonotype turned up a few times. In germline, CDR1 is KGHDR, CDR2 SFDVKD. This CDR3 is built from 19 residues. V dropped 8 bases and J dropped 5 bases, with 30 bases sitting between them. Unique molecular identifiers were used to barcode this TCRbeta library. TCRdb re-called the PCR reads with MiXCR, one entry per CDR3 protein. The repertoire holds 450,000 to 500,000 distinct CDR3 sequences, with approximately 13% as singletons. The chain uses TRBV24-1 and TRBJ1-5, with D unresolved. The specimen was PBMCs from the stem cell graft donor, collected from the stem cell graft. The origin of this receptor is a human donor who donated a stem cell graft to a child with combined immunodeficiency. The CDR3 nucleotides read TGTGCCACCATCCCAAGACTCCAGCCCGGGATGGTTTTATATCAGCCCCAGCATTTT. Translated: CATIPRLQPGMVLYQPQHF.